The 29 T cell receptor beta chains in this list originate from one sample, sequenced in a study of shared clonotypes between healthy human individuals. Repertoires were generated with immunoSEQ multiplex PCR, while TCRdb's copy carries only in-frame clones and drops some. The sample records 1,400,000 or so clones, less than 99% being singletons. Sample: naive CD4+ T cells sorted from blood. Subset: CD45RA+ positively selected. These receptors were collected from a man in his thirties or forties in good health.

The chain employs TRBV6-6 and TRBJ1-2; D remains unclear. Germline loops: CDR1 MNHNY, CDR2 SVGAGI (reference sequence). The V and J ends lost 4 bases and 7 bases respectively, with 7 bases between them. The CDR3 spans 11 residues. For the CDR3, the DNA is TGTGCCAGCAGTTCCCGGTTTGGCTACACCTTC. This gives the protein CASSSRFGYTF.

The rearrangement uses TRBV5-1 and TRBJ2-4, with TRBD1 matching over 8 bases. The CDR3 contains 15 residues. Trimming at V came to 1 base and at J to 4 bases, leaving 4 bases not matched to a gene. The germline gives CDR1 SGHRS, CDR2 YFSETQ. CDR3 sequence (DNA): TGCGCCAGCAGCTTGACGACAGGGGCGAAAAACATTCAGTACTTC. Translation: CASSLTTGAKNIQYF.

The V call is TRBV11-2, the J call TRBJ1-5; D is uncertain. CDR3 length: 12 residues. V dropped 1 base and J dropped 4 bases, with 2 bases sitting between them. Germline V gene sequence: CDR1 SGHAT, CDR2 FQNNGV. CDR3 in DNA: TGTGCCAGCAGCTTAGCAAATCAGCCCCAGCATTTT. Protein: CASSLANQPQHF.

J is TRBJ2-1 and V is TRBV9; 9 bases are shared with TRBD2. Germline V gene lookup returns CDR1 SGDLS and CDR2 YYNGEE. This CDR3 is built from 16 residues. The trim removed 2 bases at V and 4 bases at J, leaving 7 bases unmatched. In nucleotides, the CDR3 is TGTGCCAGCAGCGTCCTAGCGGGATCGATTTACAATGAGCAGTTCTTC. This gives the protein CASSVLAGSIYNEQFF.

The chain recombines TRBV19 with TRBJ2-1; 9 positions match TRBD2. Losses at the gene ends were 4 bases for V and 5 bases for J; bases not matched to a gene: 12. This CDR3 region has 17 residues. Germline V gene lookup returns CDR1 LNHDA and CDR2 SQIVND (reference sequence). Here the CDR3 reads CASSTNRGGRAHNEQFF. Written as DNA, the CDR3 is TGTGCCAGTAGTACGAACAGGGGCGGGAGGGCTCACAATGAGCAGTTCTTC.

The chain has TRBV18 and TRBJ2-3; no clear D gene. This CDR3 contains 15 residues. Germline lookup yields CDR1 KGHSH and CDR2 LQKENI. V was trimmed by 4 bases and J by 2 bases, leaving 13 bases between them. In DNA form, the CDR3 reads TGTGCCAGCTCACTAGCTCTTGGAGTCACAGATACGCAGTATTTT. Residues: CASSLALGVTDTQYF.

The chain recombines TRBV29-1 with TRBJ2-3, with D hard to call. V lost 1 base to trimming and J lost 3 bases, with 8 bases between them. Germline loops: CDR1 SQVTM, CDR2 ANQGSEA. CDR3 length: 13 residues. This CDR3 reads CSVEGRATDTQYF. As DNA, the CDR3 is TGCAGCGTTGAAGGGCGAGCGACAGATACGCAGTATTTT.

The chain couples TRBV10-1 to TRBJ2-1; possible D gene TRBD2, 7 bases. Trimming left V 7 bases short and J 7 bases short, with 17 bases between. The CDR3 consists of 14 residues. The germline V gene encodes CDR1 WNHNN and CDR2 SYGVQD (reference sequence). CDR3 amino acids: CASMRRGGGNEQFF. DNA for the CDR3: TGCGCCAGCATGAGAAGGGGGGGTGGGAATGAGCAGTTCTTC.

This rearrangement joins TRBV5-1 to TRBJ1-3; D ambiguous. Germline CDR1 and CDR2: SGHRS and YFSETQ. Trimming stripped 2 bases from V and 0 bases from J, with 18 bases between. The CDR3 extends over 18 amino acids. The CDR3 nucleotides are TGCGCCAGCAGCTTATTTCCGGCGTCTTTGGACTCTGGAAACACCATATATTTT. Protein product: CASSLFPASLDSGNTIYF.

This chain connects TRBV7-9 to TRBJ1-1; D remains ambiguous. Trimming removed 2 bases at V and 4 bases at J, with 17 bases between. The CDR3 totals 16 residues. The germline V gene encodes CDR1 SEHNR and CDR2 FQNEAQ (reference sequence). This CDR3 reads CASSLWSWEIGTEAFF. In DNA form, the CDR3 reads TGTGCCAGCAGCTTATGGTCTTGGGAGATTGGCACTGAAGCTTTCTTT.

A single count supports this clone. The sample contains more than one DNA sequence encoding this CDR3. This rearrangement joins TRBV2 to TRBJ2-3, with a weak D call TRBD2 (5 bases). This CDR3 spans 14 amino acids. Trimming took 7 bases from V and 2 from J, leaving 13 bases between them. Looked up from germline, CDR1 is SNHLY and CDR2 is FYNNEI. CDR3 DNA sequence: TGTGCCAGCACCGAGGGAACCTACACAGATACGCAGTATTTT. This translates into CASTEGTYTDTQYF. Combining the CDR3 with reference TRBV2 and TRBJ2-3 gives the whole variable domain EPEVTQTPSHQVTQMGQEVILRCVPISNHLYFYWYRQILGQKVEFLVSFYNNEISEKSEIFDDQFSVERPDGSNFTLKIRSTKLEDSAMYFCASTEGTYTDTQYFGPGTRLTVL.

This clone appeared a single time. The CDR3 sequence: CASSKQVHYEQYF. DNA of the CDR3: TGTGCCAGCAGCAAACAAGTTCACTACGAGCAGTACTTC. The rearrangement joins TRBV6-5 to TRBJ2-7; no clear D. V was clipped by 6 bases and J by 3 bases, with 12 bases between them. Germline assignment: CDR1 MNHEY and CDR2 SVGAGI. The CDR3 covers 13 residues.

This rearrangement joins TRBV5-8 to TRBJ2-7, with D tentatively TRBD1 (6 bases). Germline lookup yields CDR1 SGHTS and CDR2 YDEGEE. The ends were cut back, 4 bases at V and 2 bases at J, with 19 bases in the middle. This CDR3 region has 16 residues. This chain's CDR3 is CASSPLKGTGTYEQYF. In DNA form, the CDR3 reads TGTGCCAGCAGCCCACTCAAGGGCACAGGGACCTACGAGCAGTACTTC.

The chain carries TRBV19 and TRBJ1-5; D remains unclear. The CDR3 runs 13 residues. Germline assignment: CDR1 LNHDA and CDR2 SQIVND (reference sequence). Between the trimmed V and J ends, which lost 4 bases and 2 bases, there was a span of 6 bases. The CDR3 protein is CASSSRGNQPQHF. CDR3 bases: TGTGCCAGTAGTAGCCGGGGCAATCAGCCCCAGCATTTT.

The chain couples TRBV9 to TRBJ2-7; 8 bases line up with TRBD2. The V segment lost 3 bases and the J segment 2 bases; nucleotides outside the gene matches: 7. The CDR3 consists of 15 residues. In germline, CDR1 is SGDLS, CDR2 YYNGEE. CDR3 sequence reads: CASSAQREFAYEQYF. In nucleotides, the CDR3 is TGTGCCAGCAGCGCCCAGCGGGAGTTCGCCTACGAGCAGTACTTC.

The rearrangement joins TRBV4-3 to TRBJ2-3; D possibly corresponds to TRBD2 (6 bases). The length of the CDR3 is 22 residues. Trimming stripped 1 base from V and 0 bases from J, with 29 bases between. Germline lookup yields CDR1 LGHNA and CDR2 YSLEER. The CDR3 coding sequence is TGCGCCAGCAGCCAAGTACCCTATGGGGGAGGTCTACTAAAGACTAGCACAGATACGCAGTATTTT. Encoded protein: CASSQVPYGGGLLKTSTDTQYF.

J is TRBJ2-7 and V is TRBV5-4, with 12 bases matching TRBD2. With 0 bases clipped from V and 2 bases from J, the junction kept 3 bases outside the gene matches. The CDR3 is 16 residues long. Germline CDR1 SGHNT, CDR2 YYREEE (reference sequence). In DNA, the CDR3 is TGTGCCAGCAGCTTGGGAGGACTAGCGGGACCCTACGAGCAGTACTTC. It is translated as CASSLGGLAGPYEQYF.

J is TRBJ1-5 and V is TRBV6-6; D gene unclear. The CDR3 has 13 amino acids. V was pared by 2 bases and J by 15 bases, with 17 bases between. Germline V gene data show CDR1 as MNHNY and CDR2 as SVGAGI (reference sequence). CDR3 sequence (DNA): TGTGCCAGCAGTTACAACTCGGTAGACCAGCCGCATTTT. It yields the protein CASSYNSVDQPHF.

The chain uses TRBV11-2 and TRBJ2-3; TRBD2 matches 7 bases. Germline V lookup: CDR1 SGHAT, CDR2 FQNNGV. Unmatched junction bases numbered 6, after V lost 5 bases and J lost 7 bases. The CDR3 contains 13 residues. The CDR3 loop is CASSHGGDYTQYF. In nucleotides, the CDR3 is TGTGCCAGCAGCCATGGGGGGGACTATACGCAGTATTTT.

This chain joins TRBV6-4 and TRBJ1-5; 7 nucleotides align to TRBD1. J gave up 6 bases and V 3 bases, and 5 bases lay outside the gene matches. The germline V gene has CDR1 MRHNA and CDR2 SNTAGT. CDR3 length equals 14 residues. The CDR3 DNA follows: TGTGCCAGCAGTGAGGCAGGGGGTGGTCAGCCCCAGCATTTT. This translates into CASSEAGGGQPQHF.

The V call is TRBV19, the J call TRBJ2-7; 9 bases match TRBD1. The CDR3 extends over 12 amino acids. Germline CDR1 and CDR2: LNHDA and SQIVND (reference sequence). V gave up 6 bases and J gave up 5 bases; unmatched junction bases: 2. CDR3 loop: CASRRTGDEQYF. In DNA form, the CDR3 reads TGTGCCAGTAGAAGGACAGGGGACGAGCAGTACTTC. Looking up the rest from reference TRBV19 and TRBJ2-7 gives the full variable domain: DGGITQSPKYLFRKEGQNVTLSCEQNLNHDAMYWYRQDPGQGLRLIYYSQIVNDFQKGDIAEGYSVSREKKESFPLTVTSAQKNPTAFYLCASRRTGDEQYFGPGTRLTVT.

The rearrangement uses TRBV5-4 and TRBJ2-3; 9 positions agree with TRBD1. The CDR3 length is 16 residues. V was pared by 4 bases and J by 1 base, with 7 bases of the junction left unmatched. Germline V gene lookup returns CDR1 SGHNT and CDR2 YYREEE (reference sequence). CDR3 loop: CASSGGQGAGTDTQYF. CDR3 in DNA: TGTGCCAGCAGCGGGGGACAGGGAGCGGGCACAGATACGCAGTATTTT. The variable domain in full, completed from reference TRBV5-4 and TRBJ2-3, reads ETGVTQSPTHLIKTRGQQVTLRCSSQSGHNTVSWYQQALGQGPQFIFQYYREEENGRGNFPPRFSGLQFPNYSSELNVNALELDDSALYLCASSGGQGAGTDTQYFGPGTRLTVL.

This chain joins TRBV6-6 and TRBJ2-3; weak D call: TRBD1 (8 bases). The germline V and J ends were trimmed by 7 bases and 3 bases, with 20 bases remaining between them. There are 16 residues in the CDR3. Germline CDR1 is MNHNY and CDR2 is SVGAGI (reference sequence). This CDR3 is CASISRTGRGTDTQYF. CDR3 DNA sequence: TGTGCCAGCATCTCGAGGACAGGGAGGGGTACAGATACGCAGTATTTT.

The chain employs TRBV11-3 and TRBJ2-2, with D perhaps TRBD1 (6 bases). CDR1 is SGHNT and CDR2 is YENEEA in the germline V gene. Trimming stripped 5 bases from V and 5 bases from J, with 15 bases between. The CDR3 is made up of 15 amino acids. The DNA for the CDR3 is TGTGCCAGCAGCCCAGGGCAGGGGAGAACCGGGGAGCTGTTTTTT. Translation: CASSPGQGRTGELFF.

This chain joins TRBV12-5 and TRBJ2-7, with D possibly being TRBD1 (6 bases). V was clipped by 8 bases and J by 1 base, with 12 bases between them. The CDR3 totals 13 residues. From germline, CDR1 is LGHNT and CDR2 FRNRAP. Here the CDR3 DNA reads TGTGCTAGTAGCCAGGGGCCATCCTACGAGCAGTACTTC. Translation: CASSQGPSYEQYF.

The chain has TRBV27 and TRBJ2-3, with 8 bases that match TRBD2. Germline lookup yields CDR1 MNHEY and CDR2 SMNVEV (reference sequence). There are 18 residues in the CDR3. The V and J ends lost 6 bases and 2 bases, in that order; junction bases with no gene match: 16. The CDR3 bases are TGTGCCAGCAGACCCCCTTGGGGGAAGCGGGAGATCACAGATACGCAGTATTTT. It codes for CASRPPWGKREITDTQYF.

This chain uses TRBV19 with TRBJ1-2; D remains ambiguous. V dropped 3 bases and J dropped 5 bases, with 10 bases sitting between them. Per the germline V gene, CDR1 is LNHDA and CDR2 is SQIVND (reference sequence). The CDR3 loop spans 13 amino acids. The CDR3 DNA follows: TGTGCCAGTAGTATGAGTCAAAGATATGGCTACACCTTC. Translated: CASSMSQRYGYTF.

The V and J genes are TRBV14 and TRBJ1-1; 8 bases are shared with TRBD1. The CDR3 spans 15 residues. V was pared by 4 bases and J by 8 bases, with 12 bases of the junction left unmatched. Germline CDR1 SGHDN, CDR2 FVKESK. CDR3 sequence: CASSPTGVGPSEAFF. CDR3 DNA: TGTGCCAGCAGCCCGACAGGGGTCGGCCCCTCCGAAGCTTTCTTT.

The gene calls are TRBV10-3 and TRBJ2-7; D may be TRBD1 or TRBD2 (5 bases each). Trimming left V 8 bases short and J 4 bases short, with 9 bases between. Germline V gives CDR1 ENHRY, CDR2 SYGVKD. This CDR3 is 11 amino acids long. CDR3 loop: CAIGGRYEQYF. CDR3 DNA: TGTGCCATCGGGGGACGTTACGAGCAGTACTTC.